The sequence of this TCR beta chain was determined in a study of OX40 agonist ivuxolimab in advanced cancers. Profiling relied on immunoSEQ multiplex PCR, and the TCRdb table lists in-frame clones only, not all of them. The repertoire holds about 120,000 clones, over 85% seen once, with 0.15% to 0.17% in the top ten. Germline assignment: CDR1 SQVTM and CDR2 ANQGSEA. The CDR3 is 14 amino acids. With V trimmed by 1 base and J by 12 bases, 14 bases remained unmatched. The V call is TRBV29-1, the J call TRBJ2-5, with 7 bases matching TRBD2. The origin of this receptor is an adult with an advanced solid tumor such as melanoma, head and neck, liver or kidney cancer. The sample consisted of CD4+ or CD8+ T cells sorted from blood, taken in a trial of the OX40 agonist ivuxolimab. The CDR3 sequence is CSVEVYSRSGTKYF. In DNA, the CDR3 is TGCAGCGTTGAAGTTTACAGTAGGTCGGGGACTAAGTACTTC.